This T cell receptor beta chain was sequenced in a study of long-term antiretroviral therapy in people with HIV. Regarding the study as a whole: Pre-ART clonal expansion yielded clones that dominated the repertoire at all time points.

As for this clone: Its antigen is as yet unknown.

Survey-level immunoSEQ v3.0 assays were run. Profiling relied on immunoSEQ multiplex PCR, and the TCRdb table lists in-frame clones only, not all of them. The table includes approximately 30,000 clones, roughly 97% detected once. At minimum, one pre-ART and two post-ART PBMC samples were obtained from each donor. J gave up 7 bases and V 5 bases, and 14 bases lay outside the gene matches. Germline CDR1 SGHVS, CDR2 FQNEAQ. CDR3 size: 15 residues. V gene TRBV7-8 combines with J gene TRBJ2-7, with 7 bases identical to TRBD1. Material: unsorted PBMCs, obtained 7.6 years after starting antiretroviral therapy. The receptor was isolated from a man aged 25 to 40 with HIV. CDR3 DNA sequence: TGTGCCAGCAGCCGGAAGGGGACAGCCTTGAGGGAGCAGTACTTC. Its protein is CASSRKGTALREQYF. The entire variable domain, with the rest obtained from reference TRBV7-8 and TRBJ2-7, is as follows: GAGVSQSPRYKVAKRGQDVALRCDPISGHVSLFWYQQALGQGPEFLTYFQNEAQLDKSGLPSDRFFAERPEGSVSTLKIQRTQQEDSAVYLCASSRKGTALREQYFGPGTRLTVT.